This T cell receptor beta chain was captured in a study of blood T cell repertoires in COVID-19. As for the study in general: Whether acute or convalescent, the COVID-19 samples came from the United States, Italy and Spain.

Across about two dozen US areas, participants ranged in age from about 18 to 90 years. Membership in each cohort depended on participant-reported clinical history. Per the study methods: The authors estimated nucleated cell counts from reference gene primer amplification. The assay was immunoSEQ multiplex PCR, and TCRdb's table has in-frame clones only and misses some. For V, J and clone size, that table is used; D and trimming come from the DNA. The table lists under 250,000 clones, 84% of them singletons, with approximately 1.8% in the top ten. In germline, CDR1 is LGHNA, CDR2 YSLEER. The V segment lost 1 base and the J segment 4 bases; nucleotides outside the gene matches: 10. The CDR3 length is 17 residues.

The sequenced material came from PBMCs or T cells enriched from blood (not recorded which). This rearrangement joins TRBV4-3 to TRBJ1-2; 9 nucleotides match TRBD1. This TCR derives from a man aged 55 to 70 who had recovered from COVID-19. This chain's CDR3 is CASSQGGTGWMSYGYTF. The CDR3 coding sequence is TGCGCCAGCAGCCAAGGAGGGACAGGGTGGATGAGCTATGGCTACACCTTC.